In this sample, the clone carrying this T cell receptor (beta chain) turned up many times. The antigen is not known. Unique molecular identifiers were present on the cDNA, which also gained a universal primer site by template switching. MiXCR, run by TCRdb on the 5' RACE reads, gives a single entry per CDR3 protein. The sample consists of 700,000 to 950,000 distinct CDR3 sequences, over 9% of them appearing once. Between the trimmed V and J ends, which lost 3 bases and 5 bases, there was a span of 16 bases. The germline gives CDR1 LGHDT, CDR2 YNNKEL (reference sequence). This CDR3 is 15 amino acids long. The sample belongs to a study of identical twins. General study findings and limits: Models underpredicted monozygotic twin sharing of out-of-frame TCR alpha.

Donors uniformly comprised healthy Caucasians. The same sample was also used in a study of yellow fever vaccine responses in identical twins.

V gene TRBV3-1 combines with J gene TRBJ2-5; the D is unclear. This TCR was sampled from a woman younger than 30 in good health. Input material: PBMCs. CDR3 nucleotides: TGTGCCAGCAGCCAGTCGGGTCAAAACGGGGAGACCCAGTACTTC. It is translated as CASSQSGQNGETQYF.